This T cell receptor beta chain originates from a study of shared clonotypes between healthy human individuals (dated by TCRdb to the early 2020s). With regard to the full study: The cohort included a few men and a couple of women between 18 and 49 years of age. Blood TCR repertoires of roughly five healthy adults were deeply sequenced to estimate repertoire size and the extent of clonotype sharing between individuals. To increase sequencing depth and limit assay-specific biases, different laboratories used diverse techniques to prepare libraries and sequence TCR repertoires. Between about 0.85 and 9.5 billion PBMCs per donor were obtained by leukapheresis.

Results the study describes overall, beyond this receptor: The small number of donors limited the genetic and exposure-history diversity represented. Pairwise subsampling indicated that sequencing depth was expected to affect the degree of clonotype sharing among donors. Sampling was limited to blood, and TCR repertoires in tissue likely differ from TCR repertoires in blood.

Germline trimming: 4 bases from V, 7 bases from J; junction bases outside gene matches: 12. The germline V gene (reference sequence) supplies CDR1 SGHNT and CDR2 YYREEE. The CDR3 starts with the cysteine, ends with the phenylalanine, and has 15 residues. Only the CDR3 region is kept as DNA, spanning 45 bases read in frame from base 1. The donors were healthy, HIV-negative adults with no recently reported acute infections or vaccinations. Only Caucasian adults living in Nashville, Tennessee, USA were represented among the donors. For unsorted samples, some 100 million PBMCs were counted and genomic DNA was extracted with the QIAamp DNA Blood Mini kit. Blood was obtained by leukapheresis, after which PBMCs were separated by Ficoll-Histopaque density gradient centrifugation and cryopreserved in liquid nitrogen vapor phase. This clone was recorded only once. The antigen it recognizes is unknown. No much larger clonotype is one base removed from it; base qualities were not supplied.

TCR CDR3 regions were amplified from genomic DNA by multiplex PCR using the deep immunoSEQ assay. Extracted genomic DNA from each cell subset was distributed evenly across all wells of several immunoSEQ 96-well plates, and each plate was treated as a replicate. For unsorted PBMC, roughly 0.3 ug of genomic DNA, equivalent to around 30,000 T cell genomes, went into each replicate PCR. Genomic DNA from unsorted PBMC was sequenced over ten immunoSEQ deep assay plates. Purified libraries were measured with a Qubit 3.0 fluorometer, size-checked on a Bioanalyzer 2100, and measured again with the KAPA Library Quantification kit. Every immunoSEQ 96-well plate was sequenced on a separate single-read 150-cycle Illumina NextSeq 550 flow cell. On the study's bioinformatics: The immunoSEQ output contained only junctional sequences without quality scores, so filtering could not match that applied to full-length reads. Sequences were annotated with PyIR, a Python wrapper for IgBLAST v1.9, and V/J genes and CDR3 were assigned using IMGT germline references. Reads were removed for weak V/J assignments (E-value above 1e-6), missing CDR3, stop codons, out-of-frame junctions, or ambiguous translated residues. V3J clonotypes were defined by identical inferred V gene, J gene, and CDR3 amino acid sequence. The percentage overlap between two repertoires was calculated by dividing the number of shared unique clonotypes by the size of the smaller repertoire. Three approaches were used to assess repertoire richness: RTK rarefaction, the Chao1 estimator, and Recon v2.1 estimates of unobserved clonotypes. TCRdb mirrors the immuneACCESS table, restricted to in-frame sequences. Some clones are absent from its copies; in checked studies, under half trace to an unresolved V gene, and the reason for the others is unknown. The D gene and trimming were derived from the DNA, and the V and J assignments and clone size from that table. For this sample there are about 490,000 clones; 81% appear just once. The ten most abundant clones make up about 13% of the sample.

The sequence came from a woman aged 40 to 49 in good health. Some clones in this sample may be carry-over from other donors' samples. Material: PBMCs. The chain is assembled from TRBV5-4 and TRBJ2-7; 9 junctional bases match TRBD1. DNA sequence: TGTGCCAGCAGCCCCCGGACAGGGGCCAGTGGGGAGCAGTACTTC. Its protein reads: CASSPRTGASGEQYF.